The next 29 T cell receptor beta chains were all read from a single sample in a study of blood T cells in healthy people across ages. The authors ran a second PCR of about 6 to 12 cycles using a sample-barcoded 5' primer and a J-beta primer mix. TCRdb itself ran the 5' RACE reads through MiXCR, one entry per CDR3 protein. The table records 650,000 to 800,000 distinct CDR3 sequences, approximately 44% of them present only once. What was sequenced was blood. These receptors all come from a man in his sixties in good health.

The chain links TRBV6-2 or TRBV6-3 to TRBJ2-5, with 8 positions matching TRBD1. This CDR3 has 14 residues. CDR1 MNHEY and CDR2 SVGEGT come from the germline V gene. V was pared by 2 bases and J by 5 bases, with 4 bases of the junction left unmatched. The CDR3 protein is CASSYMDREETQYF. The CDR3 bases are TGTGCCAGCAGTTACATGGACAGGGAGGAGACCCAGTACTTC.

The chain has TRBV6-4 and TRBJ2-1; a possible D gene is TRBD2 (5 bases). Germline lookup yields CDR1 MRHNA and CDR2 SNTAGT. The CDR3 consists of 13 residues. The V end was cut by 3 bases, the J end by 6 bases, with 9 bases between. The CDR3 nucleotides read TGTGCCAGCAGTGAGAGGGTGGGCAATGAGCAGTTCTTC. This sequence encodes CASSERVGNEQFF.

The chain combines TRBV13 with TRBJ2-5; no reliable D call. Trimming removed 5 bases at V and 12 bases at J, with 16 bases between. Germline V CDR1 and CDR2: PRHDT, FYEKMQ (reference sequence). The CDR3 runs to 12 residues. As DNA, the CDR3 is TGTGCCAGCAGCCCGACCTTAACCTCTGAGTACTTC. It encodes CASSPTLTSEYF.

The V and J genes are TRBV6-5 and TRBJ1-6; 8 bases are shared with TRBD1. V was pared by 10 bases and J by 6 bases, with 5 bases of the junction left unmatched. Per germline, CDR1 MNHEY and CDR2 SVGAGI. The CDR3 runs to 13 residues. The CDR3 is CATHRGSNSPLHF. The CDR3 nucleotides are TGTGCCACCCACAGGGGGTCTAATTCACCCCTCCACTTT.

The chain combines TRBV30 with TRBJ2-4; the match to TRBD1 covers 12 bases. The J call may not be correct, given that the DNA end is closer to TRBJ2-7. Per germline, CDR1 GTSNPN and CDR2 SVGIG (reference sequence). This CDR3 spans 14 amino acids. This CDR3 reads CAWASGQGAIEQYF. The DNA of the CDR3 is TGTGCCTGGGCTTCGGGACAGGGGGCTATCGAGCAGTACTTC.

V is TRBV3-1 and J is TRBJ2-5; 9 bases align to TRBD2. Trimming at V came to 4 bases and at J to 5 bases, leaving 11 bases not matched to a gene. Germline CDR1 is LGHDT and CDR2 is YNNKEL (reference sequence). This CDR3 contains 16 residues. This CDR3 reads CASSPSPGTSRETQYF. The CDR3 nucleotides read TGTGCCAGCAGCCCTTCCCCCGGGACTAGCAGGGAGACCCAGTACTTC.

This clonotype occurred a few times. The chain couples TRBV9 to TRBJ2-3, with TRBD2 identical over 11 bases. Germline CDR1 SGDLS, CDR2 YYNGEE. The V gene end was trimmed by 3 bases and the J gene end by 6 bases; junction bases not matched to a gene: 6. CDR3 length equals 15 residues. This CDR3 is CASSGLAGPRDTQYF. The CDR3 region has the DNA TGTGCCAGCAGCGGACTAGCGGGGCCCAGGGATACGCAGTATTTT. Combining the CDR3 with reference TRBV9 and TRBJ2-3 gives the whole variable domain DSGVTQTPKHLITATGQRVTLRCSPRSGDLSVYWYQQSLDQGLQFLIQYYNGEERAKGNILERFSAQQFPDLHSELNLSSLELGDSALYFCASSGLAGPRDTQYFGPGTRLTVL.

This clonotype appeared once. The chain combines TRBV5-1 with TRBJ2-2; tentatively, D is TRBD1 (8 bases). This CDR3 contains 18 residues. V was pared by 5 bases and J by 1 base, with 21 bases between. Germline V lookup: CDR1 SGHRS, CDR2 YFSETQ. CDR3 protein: CASSRLKNRGGNTGELFF. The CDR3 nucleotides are TGCGCCAGCAGTCGGCTGAAAAACAGGGGGGGGAACACCGGGGAGCTGTTTTTT.

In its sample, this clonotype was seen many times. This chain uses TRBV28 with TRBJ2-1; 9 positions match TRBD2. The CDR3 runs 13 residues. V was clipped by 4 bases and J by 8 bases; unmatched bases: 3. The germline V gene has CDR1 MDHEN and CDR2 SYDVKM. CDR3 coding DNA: TGTGCCAGCAGTTCTAGCGGGGCGCATGAGCAGTTCTTC. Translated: CASSSSGAHEQFF.

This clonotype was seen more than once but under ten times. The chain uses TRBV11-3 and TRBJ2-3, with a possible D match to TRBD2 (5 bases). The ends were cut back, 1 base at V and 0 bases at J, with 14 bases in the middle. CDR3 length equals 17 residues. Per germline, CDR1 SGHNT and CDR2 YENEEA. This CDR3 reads CASSLGRGGFSTDTQYF. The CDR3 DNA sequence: TGTGCCAGCAGCTTAGGGAGAGGCGGGTTCAGCACAGATACGCAGTATTTT.

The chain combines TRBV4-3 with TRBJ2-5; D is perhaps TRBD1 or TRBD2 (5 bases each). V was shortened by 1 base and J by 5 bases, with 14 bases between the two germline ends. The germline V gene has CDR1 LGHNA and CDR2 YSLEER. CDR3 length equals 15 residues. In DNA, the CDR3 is TGCGCCAGCAGCCAAGGCTCCGGGACGATGGAGACCCAGTACTTC. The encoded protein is CASSQGSGTMETQYF.

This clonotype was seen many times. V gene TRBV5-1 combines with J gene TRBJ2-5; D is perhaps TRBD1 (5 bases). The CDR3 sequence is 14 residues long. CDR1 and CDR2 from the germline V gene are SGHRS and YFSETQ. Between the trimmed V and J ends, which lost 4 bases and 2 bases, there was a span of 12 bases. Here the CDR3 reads CASSATGPQETQYF. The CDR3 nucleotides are TGCGCCAGCAGCGCTACAGGACCTCAAGAGACCCAGTACTTC.

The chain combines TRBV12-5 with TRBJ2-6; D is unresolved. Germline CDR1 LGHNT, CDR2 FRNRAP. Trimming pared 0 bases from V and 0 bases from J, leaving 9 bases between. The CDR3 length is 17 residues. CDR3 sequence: CASGLVLGNSGANVLTF. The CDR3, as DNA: TGTGCTAGTGGTTTGGTACTTGGCAACTCTGGGGCCAACGTCCTGACTTTC.

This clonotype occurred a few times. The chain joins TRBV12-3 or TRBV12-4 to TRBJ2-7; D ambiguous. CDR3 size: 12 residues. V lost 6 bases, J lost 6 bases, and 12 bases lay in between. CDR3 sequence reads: CASSPAGSEQYF. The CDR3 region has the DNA TGTGCCAGCAGCCCGGCCGGTAGCGAGCAGTACTTC.

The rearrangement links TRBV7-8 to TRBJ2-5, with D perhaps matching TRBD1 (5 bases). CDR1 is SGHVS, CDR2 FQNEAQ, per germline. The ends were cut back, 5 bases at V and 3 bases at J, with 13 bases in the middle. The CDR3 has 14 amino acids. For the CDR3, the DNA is TGTGCCAGCAGCCTCAGGGTCCTCAAAGAGACCCAGTACTTC. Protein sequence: CASSLRVLKETQYF.

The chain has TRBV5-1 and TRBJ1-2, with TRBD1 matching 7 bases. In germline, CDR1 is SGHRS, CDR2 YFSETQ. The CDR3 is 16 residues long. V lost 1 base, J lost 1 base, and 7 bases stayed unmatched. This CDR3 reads CASSLMGTANNYGYTF. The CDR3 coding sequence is TGCGCCAGCAGCTTGATGGGGACAGCTAATAACTATGGCTACACCTTC.

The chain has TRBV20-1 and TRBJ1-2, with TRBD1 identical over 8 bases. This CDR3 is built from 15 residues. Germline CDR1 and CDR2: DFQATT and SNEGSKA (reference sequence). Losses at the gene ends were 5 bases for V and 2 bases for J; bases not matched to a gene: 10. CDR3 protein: CSAAGQGQGNYGYTF. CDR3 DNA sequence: TGCAGTGCTGCCGGACAGGGCCAGGGGAACTATGGCTACACCTTC.

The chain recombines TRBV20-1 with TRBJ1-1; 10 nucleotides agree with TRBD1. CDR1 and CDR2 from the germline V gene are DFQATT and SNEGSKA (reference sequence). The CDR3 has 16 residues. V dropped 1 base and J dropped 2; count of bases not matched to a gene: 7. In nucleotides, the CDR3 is TGCAGTGCTAGAGCCTCCGGGACAGGGGTTAACACTGAAGCTTTCTTT. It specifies CSARASGTGVNTEAFF.

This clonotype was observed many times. The CDR3 loop is CASSPEIINTDTQYF. DNA for the CDR3: TGTGCCAGCAGCCCGGAGATAATAAACACAGATACGCAGTATTTT. The rearrangement joins TRBV7-6 to TRBJ2-3; no reliable D call. Germline-derived CDR1 and CDR2 are SGHVS and FNYEAQ. The CDR3 length is 15 residues. The V gene lost 5 bases and the J gene lost 2 bases, with 14 bases spanning the gap.

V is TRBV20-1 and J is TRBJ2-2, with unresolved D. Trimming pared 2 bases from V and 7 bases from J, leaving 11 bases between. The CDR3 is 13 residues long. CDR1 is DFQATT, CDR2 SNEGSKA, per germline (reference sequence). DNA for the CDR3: TGCAGTGCTAGACCCGAATTTGTCGGGGAGCTGTTTTTT. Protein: CSARPEFVGELFF.

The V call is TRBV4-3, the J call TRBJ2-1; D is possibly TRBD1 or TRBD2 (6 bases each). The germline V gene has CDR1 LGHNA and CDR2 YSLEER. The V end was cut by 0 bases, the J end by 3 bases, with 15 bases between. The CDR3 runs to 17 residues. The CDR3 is CASSQDRGEDLYNEQFF. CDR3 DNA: TGCGCCAGCAGCCAAGATAGGGGGGAGGACCTCTACAATGAGCAGTTCTTC.

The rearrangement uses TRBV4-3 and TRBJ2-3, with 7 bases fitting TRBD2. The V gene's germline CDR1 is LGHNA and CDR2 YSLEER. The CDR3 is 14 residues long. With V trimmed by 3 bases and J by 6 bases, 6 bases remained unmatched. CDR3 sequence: CASSHGAGGDTQYF. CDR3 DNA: TGCGCCAGCAGCCACGGGGCCGGGGGGGATACGCAGTATTTT.

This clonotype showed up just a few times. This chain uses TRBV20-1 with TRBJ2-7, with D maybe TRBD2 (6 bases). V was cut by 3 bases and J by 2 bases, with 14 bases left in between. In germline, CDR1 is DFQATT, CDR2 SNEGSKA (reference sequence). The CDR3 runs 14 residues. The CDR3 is CSARGRGGPYEQYF. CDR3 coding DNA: TGCAGTGCTAGGGGGCGGGGAGGCCCCTACGAGCAGTACTTC.

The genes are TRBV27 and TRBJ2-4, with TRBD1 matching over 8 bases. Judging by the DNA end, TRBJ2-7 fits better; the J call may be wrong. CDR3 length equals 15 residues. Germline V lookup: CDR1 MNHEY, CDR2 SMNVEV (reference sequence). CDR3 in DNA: TGTGCCAGCAAACAGAAGACAGGGGTATTGGGCGAGCAGTACTTC. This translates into CASKQKTGVLGEQYF.

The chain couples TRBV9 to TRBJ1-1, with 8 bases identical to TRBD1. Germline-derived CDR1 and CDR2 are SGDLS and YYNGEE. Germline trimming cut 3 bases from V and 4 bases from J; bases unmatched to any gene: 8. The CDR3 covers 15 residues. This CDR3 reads CASSATGASGTEAFF. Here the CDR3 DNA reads TGTGCCAGCAGCGCGACAGGGGCCAGCGGCACTGAAGCTTTCTTT. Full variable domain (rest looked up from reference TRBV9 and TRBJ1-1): DSGVTQTPKHLITATGQRVTLRCSPRSGDLSVYWYQQSLDQGLQFLIQYYNGEERAKGNILERFSAQQFPDLHSELNLSSLELGDSALYFCASSATGASGTEAFFGQGTRLTVV.

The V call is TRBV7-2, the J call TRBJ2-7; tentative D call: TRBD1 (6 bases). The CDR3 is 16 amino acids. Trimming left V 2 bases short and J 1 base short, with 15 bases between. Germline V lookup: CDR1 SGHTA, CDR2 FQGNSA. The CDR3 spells CASSLYGADSSYEQYF. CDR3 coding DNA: TGTGCCAGCAGCTTATACGGGGCGGACAGTTCCTACGAGCAGTACTTC.

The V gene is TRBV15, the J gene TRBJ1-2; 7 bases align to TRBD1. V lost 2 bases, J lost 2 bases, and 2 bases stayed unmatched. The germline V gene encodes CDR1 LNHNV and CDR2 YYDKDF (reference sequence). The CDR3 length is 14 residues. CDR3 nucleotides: TGTGCCACCAGCAGAACGACAGGGAACTATGGCTACACCTTC. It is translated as CATSRTTGNYGYTF.

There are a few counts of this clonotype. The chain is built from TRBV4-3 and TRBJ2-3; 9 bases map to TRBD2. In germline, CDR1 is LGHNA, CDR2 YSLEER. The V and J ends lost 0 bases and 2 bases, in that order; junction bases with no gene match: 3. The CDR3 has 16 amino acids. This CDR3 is CASSQDLAGFTDTQYF. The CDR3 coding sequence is TGCGCCAGCAGCCAAGACCTAGCGGGGTTCACAGATACGCAGTATTTT.

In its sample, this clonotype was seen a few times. The CDR3 sequence: CASSELTPSLRQDEQFF. The CDR3 DNA sequence: TGTGCCAGCAGTGAATTGACCCCCTCGCTTAGGCAGGATGAGCAGTTCTTC. V usage is TRBV6-1 and J usage is TRBJ2-1, with D unresolved. Germline V lookup: CDR1 MNHNS, CDR2 SASEGT. The CDR3 has 17 residues. The ends were cut back, 2 bases at V and 8 bases at J, with 22 bases in the middle.